Shown below are 25 T cell receptor beta chains from a single sample sequenced in a study of shared clonotypes between healthy human individuals (TCRdb year 2020). Receptors were amplified or captured by the immunoSEQ multiplex PCR assay. The table comes from immuneACCESS by way of TCRdb, which keeps in-frame sequences with V and J called. Part of the clones is missing from these tables; in studies checked, under half for an unresolved V gene and the rest for unknown reasons. The table for this sample lists about 1.9 million clones; about 94% of them were counted only once. The ten top clones hold around 1.8% of the sample. CD8 naive samples were obtained by positive selection for CCR7 among CD45RO-negative cells, yielding a CD45RA+CCR7+ population from which TemRA cells were excluded. Material: naive CD8+ T cells from PBMCs. The cell subset or site label, read with the paper, signifies: CD45RA+CCR7+. These receptors all stem from a man in his late teens or twenties in good health. Some clones in this sample may be carry-over from other donors' samples.

J is TRBJ2-2 and V is TRBV9, with 10 positions matching TRBD1. The CDR3 consists of 16 residues. Germline CDR1 is SGDLS and CDR2 is YYNGEE. J gave up 7 bases and V 2 bases, and 8 bases lay outside the gene matches. In DNA form, the CDR3 reads TGTGCCAGCAGCGTTGACCGGGACAGGGGAGGCGGGGAGCTGTTTTTT. This encodes CASSVDRDRGGGELFF.

This chain joins TRBV28 and TRBJ1-5; D gene ambiguous. Germline V gene sequence: CDR1 MDHEN, CDR2 SYDVKM. V shed 2 bases and J shed 1 base, with 9 bases lying between them. The CDR3 is 15 amino acids. This CDR3 reads CASSLEVLSNQPQHF. As DNA, the CDR3 is TGTGCCAGCAGTTTAGAAGTCTTAAGCAATCAGCCCCAGCATTTT.

The chain joins TRBV29-1 to TRBJ2-2; D remains ambiguous. The CDR3 has 12 amino acids. Germline loops: CDR1 SQVTM, CDR2 ANQGSEA. With 7 bases removed from V and 3 bases from J, the gap between germline ends came to 9 bases. The CDR3 spells CSASGHTGELFF. DNA of the CDR3: TGCAGCGCCAGTGGACACACCGGGGAGCTGTTTTTT.

CDR3 residues: CASSLNGNTGELFF. The CDR3 DNA is TGTGCCAGCAGCCTCAACGGAAACACCGGGGAGCTGTTTTTT. The rearrangement joins TRBV5-8 to TRBJ2-2, with unresolved D. The V gene lost 4 bases and the J gene lost 2 bases, with 9 bases spanning the gap. Germline CDR1 SGHTS, CDR2 YDEGEE. This CDR3 is 14 amino acids long.

The chain has TRBV9 and TRBJ2-3, with D unresolved. Germline CDR1 reads SGDLS; CDR2 reads YYNGEE. The CDR3 is 15 amino acids. V was shortened by 0 bases and J by 2 bases, with 10 bases between the two germline ends. The CDR3 reads CASSVGQFDTDTQYF. The CDR3 nucleotides read TGTGCCAGCAGCGTAGGGCAGTTTGACACAGATACGCAGTATTTT.

This chain joins TRBV20-1 and TRBJ2-1; D ambiguous. Germline V gene sequence: CDR1 DFQATT, CDR2 SNEGSKA (reference sequence). Trimming took 4 bases from V and 3 from J, leaving 4 bases between them. The CDR3 extends over 11 amino acids. The CDR3 nucleotides are TGCAGTGCTAACTACTACAATGAGCAGTTCTTC. As protein: CSANYYNEQFF.

The chain recombines TRBV7-6 with TRBJ2-5, with D perhaps assigned TRBD1 or TRBD2 (5 bases each). The CDR3 runs to 16 residues. Per the germline V gene, CDR1 is SGHVS and CDR2 is FNYEAQ. Trimming cost V 5 bases and J 3 bases, with 19 bases left between them. CDR3 protein: CASSRDQDWQKETQYF. The DNA for the CDR3 is TGTGCCAGCAGCCGGGACCAGGACTGGCAAAAAGAGACCCAGTACTTC.

The V gene is TRBV27, the J gene TRBJ1-1; D is undetermined. In germline, CDR1 is MNHEY, CDR2 SMNVEV (reference sequence). The CDR3 loop spans 16 amino acids. The V end lost 7 bases, the J end lost 0 bases, and 18 bases lay between the germline ends. CDR3 sequence (DNA): TGTGCCAGCATCGACCGCCCCAGACCCCTGAACACTGAAGCTTTCTTT. Protein: CASIDRPRPLNTEAFF.

The CDR3 protein is CASSPVQGPNIQYF. The CDR3 nucleotides are TGTGCCAGCAGCCCTGTACAGGGCCCAAACATTCAGTACTTC. The genes are TRBV6-5 and TRBJ2-4, with D possibly being TRBD1 (6 bases). This CDR3 has 14 residues. Trimming left V 6 bases short and J 6 bases short, with 15 bases between. In germline, CDR1 is MNHEY, CDR2 SVGAGI.

CDR3 bases: TGTGCCAGCAGCTTGACGGGGCGCACCGGGGAGCTGTTTTTT. Its protein is CASSLTGRTGELFF. The rearrangement joins TRBV11-3 to TRBJ2-2; tentatively, D is TRBD1 or TRBD2 (5 bases each). The CDR3 is 14 amino acids. Germline loops: CDR1 SGHNT, CDR2 YENEEA. The V gene lost 3 bases and the J gene lost 4 bases, with 9 bases spanning the gap. Full variable domain (remainder filled in from reference TRBV11-3 and TRBJ2-2): EAGVVQSPRYKIIEKKQPVAFWCNPISGHNTLYWYLQNLGQGPELLIRYENEEAVDDSQLPKDRFSAERLKGVDSTLKIQPAELGDSAVYLCASSLTGRTGELFFGEGSRLTVL.

As for this clone: Different DNA sequences within this sample yield the same CDR3. The V and J genes are TRBV7-9 and TRBJ2-5; D not certain. Trimming stripped 0 bases from V and 5 bases from J, with 7 bases between. The CDR3 totals 13 residues. Germline V gene lookup returns CDR1 SEHNR and CDR2 FQNEAQ (reference sequence). The chain's CDR3 is CASSLAGWETQYF. The CDR3 DNA follows: TGTGCCAGCAGCTTAGCAGGGTGGGAGACCCAGTACTTC.

V usage is TRBV7-2 and J usage is TRBJ2-5; D call uncertain. Looked up from germline, CDR1 is SGHTA and CDR2 is FQGNSA. V lost 0 bases to trimming and J lost 9 bases, with 14 bases between them. The CDR3 is 14 amino acids. The CDR3 DNA reads as TGTGCCAGCAGCTTAGCCGAACGCCTCTCGGCCCAGTACTTC. Protein sequence: CASSLAERLSAQYF.

The gene calls are TRBV13 and TRBJ1-3; TRBD1 is a possible D gene (6 bases). Deletions cut 5 bases from V and 4 bases from J, with 15 bases between. The CDR3 consists of 15 residues. CDR1 is PRHDT and CDR2 is FYEKMQ in the germline V gene (reference sequence). The CDR3 is CASSPEAGAGNTIYF. The CDR3 region has the DNA TGTGCCAGCAGCCCTGAGGCGGGGGCAGGAAACACCATATATTTT.

The chain carries TRBV14 and TRBJ2-3; the match to TRBD1 covers 10 bases. The CDR3 runs to 15 residues. Germline V gene sequence: CDR1 SGHDN, CDR2 FVKESK. V was pared by 4 bases and J by 4 bases, with 5 bases of the junction left unmatched. The DNA of the CDR3 is TGTGCCAGCAGCCGTCGGGACAGGGGCGCAGATACGCAGTATTTT. Protein: CASSRRDRGADTQYF.

This clone turned up a few times. The rearrangement joins TRBV27 to TRBJ1-2; D is ambiguous. Trimming removed 3 bases at V and 1 base at J, with 9 bases between. The germline V gene encodes CDR1 MNHEY and CDR2 SMNVEV (reference sequence). The CDR3 totals 14 residues. The CDR3, as DNA: TGTGCCAGCAGTTTGCAGGAGGGTAACTATGGCTACACCTTC. Translation gives CASSLQEGNYGYTF.

V gene TRBV28 combines with J gene TRBJ2-1, with D perhaps TRBD2 (5 bases). Germline CDR1 is MDHEN and CDR2 is SYDVKM. The V end lost 6 bases, the J end lost 6 bases, and 9 bases lay between the germline ends. The CDR3 is 12 amino acids. The CDR3 DNA sequence: TGTGCCAGCAGCGACTACGCCAATGAGCAGTTCTTC. Translated: CASSDYANEQFF.

In DNA form, the CDR3 reads TGTGCCAGCAGTGACTCTCTGCACGATGAGCAGTTCTTC. Translated: CASSDSLHDEQFF. The J gene is TRBJ2-1, the V gene TRBV6-4, with no clear D. The CDR3 has 13 residues. Germline CDR1 MRHNA, CDR2 SNTAGT. The V end lost 0 bases, the J end lost 8 bases, and 8 bases lay between the germline ends.

This chain uses TRBV11-2 with TRBJ2-1; 8 nucleotides match TRBD2. The CDR3 totals 18 residues. Germline trimming cut 1 base from V and 3 bases from J; bases unmatched to any gene: 11. Germline V gives CDR1 SGHAT, CDR2 FQNNGV. This chain's CDR3 is CASSLVGNEREFYNEQFF. DNA of the CDR3: TGTGCCAGCAGCTTAGTCGGTAATGAGCGGGAGTTCTACAATGAGCAGTTCTTC.

This clone was seen only once. The CDR3 nucleotides read TGTGCCAGCAGTTTAACCGGGTGGGGGGGCGGTGGACTCTACAATGAGCAGTTCTTC. The encoded protein is CASSLTGWGGGGLYNEQFF. The V and J genes are TRBV27 and TRBJ2-1; the D gene is possibly TRBD2 (7 bases). The CDR3 sequence is 19 residues long. Germline CDR1 reads MNHEY; CDR2 reads SMNVEV (reference sequence). With 2 bases removed from V and 3 bases from J, the gap between germline ends came to 23 bases.

This clone came up a few times. Other DNA sequences within the sample encode an identical CDR3. This chain joins TRBV27 and TRBJ1-5; TRBD1 is a possible D gene (5 bases). Germline V gene sequence: CDR1 MNHEY, CDR2 SMNVEV (reference sequence). V lost 2 bases and J lost 0, with 11 bases in between. CDR3 size: 16 residues. CDR3 amino acids: CASSLGGGYSNQPQHF. CDR3 in DNA: TGTGCCAGCAGTTTAGGGGGGGGTTATAGCAATCAGCCCCAGCATTTT.

About this clone: Mismatch with germline at one junction end may stem from a read error. The V call is TRBV4-1, the J call TRBJ2-5, with D perhaps TRBD1 or TRBD2 (6 bases each). The CDR3 length is 15 residues. CDR1 MGHRA and CDR2 YSYEKL come from the germline V gene. The CDR3 DNA reads TGCGCCAGCAGCCAAGATCCACAGGGATTAATGGCGGGGCACTTC. It translates to CASSQDPQGLMAGHF.

The rearrangement uses TRBV16 and TRBJ1-1; D is ambiguous. The CDR3 extends over 14 amino acids. Germline V lookup: CDR1 KGHSY, CDR2 FQNENV. Trimming left V 0 bases short and J 6 bases short, with 11 bases between. DNA of the CDR3: TGTGCCAGCAGCCAATCGTGGCAGGTCTCTGAAGCTTTCTTT. This translates into CASSQSWQVSEAFF.

The V call is TRBV25-1, the J call TRBJ1-5; 7 bases align to TRBD1. Germline loops: CDR1 MGHDK, CDR2 SYGVNS. The V segment lost 2 bases and the J segment 2 bases; nucleotides outside the gene matches: 0. This CDR3 region has 14 residues. The CDR3, as DNA: TGTGCCAGCAGTGAAACAGGGGGCAATCAGCCCCAGCATTTT. Protein sequence: CASSETGGNQPQHF.

This rearrangement joins TRBV4-1 to TRBJ2-7; TRBD2 matches at 10 bases. The CDR3 contains 16 residues. CDR1 MGHRA and CDR2 YSYEKL come from the germline V gene. The ends lost 1 base at V and 0 bases at J; junction bases unmatched: 3. CDR3 amino acids: CASSQVPSGSSYEQYF. The CDR3, as DNA: TGCGCCAGCAGCCAAGTTCCTAGCGGGAGCTCCTACGAGCAGTACTTC.

The rearrangement links TRBV14 to TRBJ2-5; 7 positions match TRBD2. The J segment lost 6 bases and the V segment lost 0 bases, leaving 7 bases of the junction unmatched. In germline, CDR1 is SGHDN, CDR2 FVKESK. The CDR3 is 15 residues long. CDR3 amino acids: CASSQDWRERQTQYF. The CDR3 DNA reads as TGTGCCAGCAGCCAAGATTGGCGGGAGCGACAGACCCAGTACTTC.